The source of this TCR beta chain is a study of blood T cell repertoires in COVID-19. About the study: There were acute and convalescent COVID-19 samples, and they came from the United States, Italy and Spain.

CDR1 is SGHDN, CDR2 FVKESK, per germline. This CDR3 is built from 17 residues. This clone has just a few counts. The junction shows a germline mismatch at one end, possibly a read error. Assay: immunoSEQ multiplex PCR; the TCRdb copy retains only in-frame clones and omits some. The table lists under 150,000 clones, roughly nine tenths of them singletons, with around 2.9% in the top ten. The specimen was peripheral blood. The genes are TRBV14 and TRBJ1-1; 9 bases match TRBD1. This receptor was taken from a woman aged 60-75 years with active COVID-19. CDR3 sequence: CASTQIPTGGGNTEAFF. The CDR3 bases are TGTGCCAGCACCCAAATCCCGACAGGGGGGGGGAACACTGAAGCTTTCTTT.